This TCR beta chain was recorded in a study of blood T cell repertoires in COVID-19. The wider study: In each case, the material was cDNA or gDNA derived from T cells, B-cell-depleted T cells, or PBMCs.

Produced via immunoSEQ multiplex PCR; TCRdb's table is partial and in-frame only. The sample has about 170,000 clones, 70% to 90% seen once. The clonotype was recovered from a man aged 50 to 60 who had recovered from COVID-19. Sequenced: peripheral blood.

The CDR3 nucleotides read TGTGCCAGCAGCGTAGGACAGGGGGTGATTTATGGCTACACCTTC. Translation gives CASSVGQGVIYGYTF. J is TRBJ1-2 and V is TRBV7-2; 10 bases fit TRBD1. This CDR3 spans 15 amino acids. V dropped 5 bases and J dropped 5; count of bases not matched to a gene: 8. Germline values: CDR1 SGHTA, CDR2 FQGNSA.